The 23 T cell receptor beta chains in this list originate from one sample, sequenced in a study of T cells after yellow fever vaccination. TCRdb called the 5' RACE reads again in MiXCR, with one record for every CDR3 protein. Of approximately 330,000 distinct CDR3 sequences in the sample, approximately 4% were seen once. Specimen: PBMCs, collected 5 days after the yellow fever booster vaccination. The receptor set was obtained from a man aged 18-30 years who received the YFV17D yellow fever vaccine.

V usage is TRBV10-3 and J usage is TRBJ2-5, with 8 bases fitting TRBD2. This CDR3 contains 12 residues. Looked up from germline, CDR1 is ENHRY and CDR2 is SYGVKD. V lost 4 bases and J lost 5; bases outside the gene matches: 0. CDR3 protein: CAISAGGETQYF. In DNA form, the CDR3 reads TGTGCCATCAGTGCGGGGGGGGAGACCCAGTACTTC.

This clonotype was found a few times. The chain uses TRBV9 and TRBJ1-5; tentatively, D is TRBD1 (6 bases). The CDR3 sequence is 15 residues long. Germline lookup yields CDR1 SGDLS and CDR2 YYNGEE. Trimming shortened V by 3 bases and J by 3 bases, and 13 bases separated the two germline ends. CDR3 coding DNA: TGTGCCAGCAGCGCCTCGGGGGCCCCCAATCAGCCCCAGCATTTT. This translates into CASSASGAPNQPQHF.

The table lists this clonotype with a few counts. This sequence joins TRBV5-6 and TRBJ2-3, with a possible D match to TRBD2 (6 bases). This CDR3 contains 15 residues. The ends were cut back, 0 bases at V and 0 bases at J, with 8 bases in the middle. From germline, CDR1 is SGHDT and CDR2 YYEEEE. In nucleotides, the CDR3 is TGTGCCAGCAGCTTGGGTGCGGGGAGCACAGATACGCAGTATTTT. This gives the protein CASSLGAGSTDTQYF.

The V and J genes are TRBV3-1 and TRBJ2-3; D perhaps matches TRBD2 (6 bases). This CDR3 comprises 14 residues. Germline CDR1 LGHDT, CDR2 YNNKEL (reference sequence). Trimming pared 6 bases from V and 3 bases from J, leaving 13 bases between. This CDR3 is CASSGGLRTDTQYF. CDR3 coding DNA: TGTGCCAGCAGTGGGGGGTTGAGAACAGATACGCAGTATTTT.

There are many counts of this clonotype. The rearrangement joins TRBV3-1 to TRBJ2-1, with no clear D. The CDR3 is 12 residues long. V dropped 4 bases and J dropped 6 bases, with 7 bases sitting between them. Germline-derived CDR1 and CDR2 are LGHDT and YNNKEL (reference sequence). In nucleotides, the CDR3 is TGTGCCAGCAGCCCCCTCGGCAATGAGCAGTTCTTC. Translated: CASSPLGNEQFF.

This clonotype was detected many times. This chain uses TRBV5-1 with TRBJ2-3; weak D call: TRBD2 (6 bases). This CDR3 contains 15 residues. Germline CDR1 SGHRS, CDR2 YFSETQ. V was shortened by 4 bases and J by 2 bases, with 14 bases between the two germline ends. The CDR3 region is CASSNLGRDTDTQYF. The CDR3 bases are TGCGCCAGCAGCAACCTGGGGCGGGACACAGATACGCAGTATTTT. Based on the CDR3 plus reference TRBV5-1 and TRBJ2-3, the full variable domain is KAGVTQTPRYLIKTRGQQVTLSCSPISGHRSVSWYQQTPGQGLQFLFEYFSETQRNKGNFPGRFSGRQFSNSRSEMNVSTLELGDSALYLCASSNLGRDTDTQYFGPGTRLTVL.

This clonotype was seen ten or more times. This chain joins TRBV18 and TRBJ2-5; D is perhaps TRBD1 (6 bases). From germline, CDR1 is KGHSH and CDR2 LQKENI. CDR3 length: 15 residues. The V and J ends lost 0 bases and 2 bases respectively, with 10 bases between them. CDR3 sequence (DNA): TGTGCCAGCTCACCACCGGGACATTGGCAAGAGACCCAGTACTTC. Its translation: CASSPPGHWQETQYF.

This clonotype was seen only a few times. The chain has TRBV5-8 and TRBJ2-7, with unresolved D. The germline V gene has CDR1 SGHTS and CDR2 YDEGEE. Trimming cost V 6 bases and J 2 bases, with 12 bases left between them. The CDR3 is made up of 13 amino acids. Here the CDR3 reads CASNRRSTYEQYF. The CDR3 DNA reads as TGTGCCAGCAACCGGAGAAGTACCTACGAGCAGTACTTC. Looking up the rest from reference TRBV5-8 and TRBJ2-7 gives the full variable domain: EAGVTQSPTHLIKTRGQQATLRCSPISGHTSVYWYQQALGLGLQFLLWYDEGEERNRGNFPPRFSGRQFPNYSSELNVNALELEDSALYLCASNRRSTYEQYFGPGTRLTVT.

The V call is TRBV20-1, the J call TRBJ1-5; D is ambiguous. The CDR3 is made up of 16 amino acids. The germline CDR1 and CDR2 sequences are DFQATT and SNEGSKA (reference sequence). Trimming pared 3 bases from V and 4 bases from J, leaving 19 bases between. The CDR3 coding sequence is TGCAGTGCTAGGAAGCCCGGAGGTCTGGGAAATCAGCCCCAGCATTTT. It is translated as CSARKPGGLGNQPQHF.

The table lists this clonotype with a few counts. The chain recombines TRBV19 with TRBJ2-4, with D maybe TRBD2 (6 bases). This CDR3 region has 17 residues. Trimming removed 7 bases from V and 8 bases from J, with 27 bases in between. CDR1 and CDR2 (germline): LNHDA, SQIVND (reference sequence). The DNA of the CDR3 is TGTGCCAGTAACTATAGCCTGCTGACGGGGGTGAGGTACATTCAGTACTTC. Translating gives CASNYSLLTGVRYIQYF.

This clonotype was picked up many times. This chain uses TRBV6-6 with TRBJ2-7, with a weak D call TRBD1 (6 bases). CDR3 length equals 14 residues. The germline V gene has CDR1 MNHNY and CDR2 SVGAGI (reference sequence). The V end was cut by 2 bases, the J end by 4 bases, with 12 bases between. This chain's CDR3 is CASSYGQDRYEQYF. CDR3 sequence (DNA): TGTGCCAGCAGTTACGGTCAGGACAGATACGAGCAGTACTTC.

The chain combines TRBV6-2 or TRBV6-3 with TRBJ1-1, with no clear D. The V gene's germline CDR1 is MNHEY and CDR2 SVGEGT. Trimming took 5 bases from V and 2 from J, leaving 12 bases between them. This CDR3 has 14 residues. CDR3: CASSLPRPNTEAFF. In DNA form, the CDR3 reads TGTGCCAGCAGTCTCCCGAGGCCTAACACTGAAGCTTTCTTT.

This clonotype was detected a few times. The J gene is TRBJ2-6, the V gene TRBV12-3 or TRBV12-4; perhaps TRBD1 as D (5 bases). V was shortened by 6 bases and J by 4 bases, with 19 bases between the two germline ends. The CDR3 spans 17 residues. Written as DNA, the CDR3 is TGTGCCAGCAGCCCAGACCTAGGGGCAGAGGGGGCCAACGTCCTGACTTTC. Translation gives CASSPDLGAEGANVLTF.

This chain joins TRBV15 and TRBJ1-1, with a possible D match to TRBD1 (6 bases). Germline values: CDR1 LNHNV, CDR2 YYDKDF (reference sequence). CDR3 size: 14 residues. Trimming took 0 bases from V and 7 from J, leaving 12 bases between them. The CDR3 bases are TGTGCCACCAGCAGAGAAGGCGGACAGCTTGAAGCTTTCTTT. As protein: CATSREGGQLEAFF.

This clonotype was seen repeatedly, ten times or more. V is TRBV11-2 and J is TRBJ2-6; no reliable D call. There are 15 residues in the CDR3. Trimming took off 0 bases at V and 1 base at J, with 4 bases between the two ends. CDR1 and CDR2 (germline): SGHAT, FQNNGV. The CDR3 DNA sequence: TGTGCCAGCAGCTTAGACCCATCTGGGGCCAACGTCCTGACTTTC. This sequence encodes CASSLDPSGANVLTF. Variable domain in full (rest from reference TRBV11-2 and TRBJ2-6): EAGVAQSPRYKIIEKRQSVAFWCNPISGHATLYWYQQILGQGPKLLIQFQNNGVVDDSQLPKDRFSAERLKGVDSTLKIQPAKLEDSAVYLCASSLDPSGANVLTFGAGSRLTVL.

This clonotype was picked up a small number of times. The V gene is TRBV20-1, the J gene TRBJ2-4; tentative D call: TRBD2 (5 bases). Germline V gene lookup returns CDR1 DFQATT and CDR2 SNEGSKA (reference sequence). The CDR3 has 15 residues. V lost 0 bases and J lost 0, with 9 bases in between. CDR3 sequence reads: CSARDSGLAKNIQYF. The CDR3 nucleotides are TGCAGTGCTAGAGATAGTGGACTAGCCAAAAACATTCAGTACTTC.

V and J are TRBV6-6 and TRBJ1-2; 8 positions match TRBD1. Per germline, CDR1 MNHNY and CDR2 SVGAGI (reference sequence). This CDR3 comprises 14 residues. V dropped 0 bases and J dropped 6; count of bases not matched to a gene: 3. CDR3 region: CASSYSRGLNGYTF. CDR3 nucleotides: TGTGCCAGCAGTTACTCCAGGGGGCTGAATGGCTACACCTTC.

This clonotype was seen many times. This chain uses TRBV7-6 with TRBJ2-5; 7 nucleotides match TRBD1. The germline CDR1 and CDR2 sequences are SGHVS and FNYEAQ. V was clipped by 5 bases and J by 5 bases; unmatched bases: 8. This CDR3 contains 14 residues. The CDR3 region is CASSASTGTETQYF. The CDR3, as DNA: TGTGCCAGCAGCGCATCGACAGGGACGGAGACCCAGTACTTC.

This clonotype appeared a few times. The V gene is TRBV7-9, the J gene TRBJ2-7; D ambiguous. Germline lookup yields CDR1 SEHNR and CDR2 FQNEAQ (reference sequence). The CDR3 extends over 15 amino acids. V gave up 4 bases and J gave up 2 bases, with 15 bases separating them. This chain's CDR3 is CASSSNRWAAYEQYF. The CDR3 region has the DNA TGTGCCAGCAGCTCTAATCGGTGGGCGGCCTACGAGCAGTACTTC.

This clonotype was seen a handful of times. The rearrangement joins TRBV12-3 or TRBV12-4 to TRBJ2-5, with 8 bases aligning to TRBD1. CDR3 size: 16 residues. Losses at the gene ends were 2 bases for V and 5 bases for J; bases not matched to a gene: 10. The CDR3 spells CASSLLVGQGLETQYF. The CDR3 DNA sequence: TGTGCCAGCAGTTTACTTGTAGGACAGGGCTTGGAGACCCAGTACTTC.

This clonotype was picked up a small number of times. The chain employs TRBV6-1 and TRBJ1-1; D not resolved. Per the germline V gene, CDR1 is MNHNS and CDR2 is SASEGT. Trimming stripped 2 bases from V and 6 bases from J, with 16 bases between. The CDR3 has 15 residues. For the CDR3, the DNA is TGTGCCAGCAGTGAATCGGGTTACCCTGGGTCTGAAGCTTTCTTT. It translates to CASSESGYPGSEAFF.

This clonotype showed up just a few times. The chain employs TRBV20-1 and TRBJ2-5; a weak D match, TRBD1 (5 bases). V was clipped by 0 bases and J by 7 bases, with 24 bases between them. Germline V gene sequence: CDR1 DFQATT, CDR2 SNEGSKA (reference sequence). The CDR3 is made up of 17 amino acids. The CDR3 is CSARDLGGRAGSGTQYF. The CDR3 DNA is TGCAGTGCTAGAGATCTAGGTGGCAGGGCCGGGTCGGGGACCCAGTACTTC.

This clonotype was recorded at least ten times. This chain joins TRBV7-6 and TRBJ2-3; D remains ambiguous. CDR1 is SGHVS and CDR2 is FNYEAQ in the germline V gene. This CDR3 region has 12 residues. V was pared by 2 bases and J by 4 bases, with 4 bases between. The CDR3 DNA is TGTGCCAGCAGCTTACGTTCAGATACGCAGTATTTT. Translated: CASSLRSDTQYF. Complete variable domain (other parts from reference TRBV7-6 and TRBJ2-3): GAGVSQSPRYKVTKRGQDVALRCDPISGHVSLYWYRQALGQGPEFLTYFNYEAQQDKSGLPNDRFSAERPEGSISTLTIQRTEQRDSAMYRCASSLRSDTQYFGPGTRLTVL.